The 11 T cell receptor beta chains given below trace back to one sample, sequenced in a study of T-cell memory formation after mild COVID-19. MiXCR was run by TCRdb on the 5' RACE reads, yielding one entry per CDR3 protein. This repertoire shows roughly 350,000 distinct CDR3 sequences, 25% to 30% found once; its top ten account for approximately 13%. The sequencing input was PBMCs or a T cell subset sorted from them (not recorded which). The receptors here all came from an adult woman who had mild COVID-19 (a few samples of this study predate the infection). Cell type and time point are not known.

The chain joins TRBV11-3 to TRBJ2-1; no definite D call. Trimming left V 5 bases short and J 4 bases short, with 18 bases between. CDR3 length equals 16 residues. CDR1 SGHNT and CDR2 YENEEA come from the germline V gene. CDR3 protein: CASSPEPRNRYNEQFF. As DNA, the CDR3 is TGTGCCAGCAGCCCCGAACCTCGAAATAGGTACAATGAGCAGTTCTTC.

This chain connects TRBV12-3 or TRBV12-4 to TRBJ2-1, with no clear D. Between the trimmed V and J ends, which lost 3 bases and 9 bases, there was a span of 9 bases. This CDR3 contains 12 residues. The CDR3 loop reads CASSLTLSEQFF. The CDR3, as DNA: TGTGCCAGCAGTTTGACCCTGAGTGAGCAGTTCTTC.

The chain uses TRBV5-5 and TRBJ2-7, with D unresolved. CDR1 and CDR2 (germline): SGHKS, YYEKEE (reference sequence). Trimming stripped 3 bases from V and 3 bases from J, with 13 bases between. The CDR3 covers 14 residues. The CDR3 here is CASSSDQGLYEQYF. The CDR3 nucleotides are TGTGCCAGCAGCTCCGATCAAGGTCTCTACGAGCAGTACTTC.

The V gene is TRBV19, the J gene TRBJ2-4, with D perhaps being TRBD1 or TRBD2 (5 bases each). CDR1 LNHDA and CDR2 SQIVND come from the germline V gene (reference sequence). The CDR3 consists of 15 residues. V lost 6 bases to trimming and J lost 2 bases, with 14 bases between them. The CDR3 region has the DNA TGTGCCAGTAGACCCCGGGACCCTCCCAAAAACATTCAGTACTTC. Translating it yields CASRPRDPPKNIQYF.

This clonotype was counted only a few times. The chain is built from TRBV4-1 and TRBJ2-7; D gene ambiguous. The V end lost 2 bases, the J end lost 4 bases, and 15 bases lay between the germline ends. Germline CDR1 MGHRA, CDR2 YSYEKL. The CDR3 covers 15 residues. This CDR3 reads CASSQQPVQMYEQYF. CDR3 nucleotide sequence: TGCGCCAGCAGCCAACAGCCGGTACAGATGTACGAGCAGTACTTC.

The chain employs TRBV7-2 and TRBJ2-1, with D possibly being TRBD2 (6 bases). CDR1 and CDR2 from the germline V gene are SGHTA and FQGNSA. The CDR3 totals 14 residues. Trimming took off 7 bases at V and 9 bases at J, with 19 bases between the two ends. This CDR3 is CASTLARERAEQFF. In nucleotides, the CDR3 is TGTGCCAGCACCCTCGCTCGGGAGAGGGCTGAGCAGTTCTTC.

Only a few counts were recorded for this clonotype. The chain recombines TRBV7-9 with TRBJ1-1, with D maybe TRBD1 (6 bases). The CDR3 is 16 amino acids. Germline V gives CDR1 SEHNR, CDR2 FQNEAQ (reference sequence). V was shortened by 0 bases and J by 8 bases, with 19 bases between the two germline ends. The CDR3 DNA sequence: TGTGCCAGCAGCTTAGCGCGGCAGGGGCCAACTGGGGAAGCTTTCTTT. It encodes CASSLARQGPTGEAFF.

This clonotype has a handful of counts. The chain uses TRBV2 and TRBJ2-5; TRBD1 or TRBD2 may be the D gene (6 bases each). The V end lost 8 bases, the J end lost 3 bases, and 16 bases lay between the germline ends. Per the germline V gene, CDR1 is SNHLY and CDR2 is FYNNEI. The CDR3 contains 14 residues. The CDR3 spells CASGLAEGEETQYF. The CDR3 nucleotides read TGTGCCAGCGGATTGGCGGAGGGGGAAGAGACCCAGTACTTC.

The chain uses TRBV5-1 and TRBJ2-4, with 8 nucleotides matching TRBD2. CDR3 length: 17 amino acids. Germline-derived CDR1 and CDR2 are SGHRS and YFSETQ. V lost 7 bases, J lost 3 bases, and 15 bases stayed unmatched. The CDR3 DNA is TGCGCCAGCTGTAGCGGGATTCAGGGTTTAGGCAAAAACATTCAGTACTTC. As protein: CASCSGIQGLGKNIQYF.

The chain is built from TRBV27 and TRBJ2-5; D call uncertain. Germline lookup yields CDR1 MNHEY and CDR2 SMNVEV (reference sequence). V gave up 2 bases and J gave up 1 base, with 14 bases separating them. The CDR3 spans 16 residues. The CDR3 loop is CASSLRPFPFQETQYF. The DNA for the CDR3 is TGTGCCAGCAGTTTAAGACCATTCCCGTTCCAAGAGACCCAGTACTTC.

The chain employs TRBV6-2 or TRBV6-3 and TRBJ2-1; D not resolved. Germline CDR1 reads MNHEY; CDR2 reads SVGEGT. Trimming shortened V by 0 bases and J by 10 bases, and 10 bases separated the two germline ends. This CDR3 is 13 amino acids long. This CDR3 is CASSYSISREQFF. The CDR3 DNA sequence: TGTGCCAGCAGTTACTCGATCTCCCGGGAGCAGTTCTTC.